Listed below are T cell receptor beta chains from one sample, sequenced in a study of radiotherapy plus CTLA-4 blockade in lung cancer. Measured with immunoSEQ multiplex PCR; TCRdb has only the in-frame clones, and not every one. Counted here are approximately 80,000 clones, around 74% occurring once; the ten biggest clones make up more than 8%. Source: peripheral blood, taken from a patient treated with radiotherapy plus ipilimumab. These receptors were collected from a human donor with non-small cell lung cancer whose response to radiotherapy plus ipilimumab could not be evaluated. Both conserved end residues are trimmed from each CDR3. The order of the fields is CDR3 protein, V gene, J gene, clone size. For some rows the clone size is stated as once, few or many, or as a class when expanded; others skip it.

CDR3: ASSKVGRPGELF
V: TRBV21-1
J: TRBJ2-2
size: NA

CDR3: ASSSRDRGPGEQY
V: TRBV13
J: TRBJ2-7
size: NA

CDR3: ASSLKSAGASYEQY
V: TRBV27
J: TRBJ2-7
size: once

CDR3: ASSTYLTGGQETQY
V: TRBV19
J: TRBJ2-5
size: NA

CDR3: ASSLGGLSEKLF
V: TRBV5-1
J: TRBJ1-4
size: NA

CDR3: AWSVRDRDNSPLH
V: TRBV30
J: TRBJ1-6
size: NA

CDR3: ASMPGGYEKLF
V: TRBV28
J: TRBJ1-4
size: few

CDR3: ASSQDQGTEKLF
V: TRBV4-3
J: TRBJ1-4
size: NA

CDR3: ASRAALSGANVLT
V: TRBV19
J: TRBJ2-6
size: few

CDR3: ASSPRLAESYNEQF
V: TRBV7-6
J: TRBJ2-1
size: NA

CDR3: ASSLDDSSQY
V: TRBV11-2
J: TRBJ2-7
size: NA

CDR3: AWSGAGGRTDTQY
V: TRBV30
J: TRBJ2-3
size: NA

CDR3: ASSEPGLAKNIQY
V: TRBV25-1
J: TRBJ2-4
size: NA

CDR3: ASSDLQGPDTEAF
V: TRBV25-1
J: TRBJ1-1
size: NA

CDR3: ASSPLQGRYEQY
V: TRBV19
J: NA
size: NA

CDR3: ASSWDRISYEQY
V: TRBV2
J: TRBJ2-7
size: NA

CDR3: ASSYSGLAENTGELF
V: TRBV27
J: TRBJ2-2
size: NA

CDR3: SVEDSNRAYEQY
V: TRBV29-1
J: TRBJ2-7
size: few

CDR3: ASSMTAGGTDTQY
V: TRBV6-4
J: TRBJ2-3
size: NA

CDR3: ASSQERQGVVTNEKLF
V: TRBV14
J: TRBJ1-4
size: few

CDR3: ASSSNRALLANTEAF
V: TRBV19
J: TRBJ1-1
size: NA

CDR3: ASSLWATDTQY
V: TRBV5-6
J: TRBJ2-3
size: NA

CDR3: ASSPGAGGYEQF
V: TRBV5-4
J: TRBJ2-1
size: NA

CDR3: ASSPPLGGGPNTGELF
V: TRBV7-9
J: TRBJ2-2
size: NA

CDR3: ASSVFGEQY
V: TRBV6-5
J: TRBJ2-7
size: NA

CDR3: ASSPSGTGGTGSYEQY
V: TRBV18
J: TRBJ2-7
size: NA

CDR3: ASSQDKGVSGHPEAF
V: TRBV4-3
J: TRBJ1-1
size: once

CDR3: ASSQGQTPPYEQY
V: TRBV6-5
J: TRBJ2-7
size: NA

CDR3: ASSSDSREQY
V: TRBV11-2
J: TRBJ2-7
size: NA

CDR3: ATLQGAGRSGANVLT
V: TRBV10-3
J: TRBJ2-6
size: NA

CDR3: ASSARRRPYEQY
V: TRBV7-9
J: TRBJ2-7
size: NA

CDR3: ASSYPGGGDHEQY
V: TRBV6-5
J: TRBJ2-7
size: NA

CDR3: ASSVVSYPQANYGYT
V: TRBV9
J: TRBJ1-2
size: NA

CDR3: ASSSGVGGQTNYGYT
V: TRBV7-9
J: TRBJ1-2
size: NA

CDR3: ASTYDRNTEAF
V: TRBV5-1
J: TRBJ1-1
size: NA

CDR3: ASSEGLAGAYNEQF
V: TRBV4-3
J: TRBJ2-1
size: NA